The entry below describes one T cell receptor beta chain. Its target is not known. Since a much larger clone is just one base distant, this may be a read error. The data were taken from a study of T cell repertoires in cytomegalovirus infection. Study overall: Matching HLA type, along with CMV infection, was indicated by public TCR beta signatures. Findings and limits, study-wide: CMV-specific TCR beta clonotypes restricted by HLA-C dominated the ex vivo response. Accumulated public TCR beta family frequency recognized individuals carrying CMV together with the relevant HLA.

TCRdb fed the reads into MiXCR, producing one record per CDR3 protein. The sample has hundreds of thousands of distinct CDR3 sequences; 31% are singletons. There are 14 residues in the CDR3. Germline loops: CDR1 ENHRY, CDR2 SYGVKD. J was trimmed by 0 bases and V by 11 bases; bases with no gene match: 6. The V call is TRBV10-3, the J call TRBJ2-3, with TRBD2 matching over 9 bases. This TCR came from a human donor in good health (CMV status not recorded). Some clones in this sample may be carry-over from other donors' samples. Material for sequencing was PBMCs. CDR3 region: CALKSGGSTDTQYF. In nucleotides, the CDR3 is TGTGCCCTTAAAAGCGGGGGGAGCACAGATACGCAGTATTTT.